The 2 T cell receptor beta chains below were found in one sample sequenced in a study of technical replicates of blood from several donors. Clones were sequenced by immunoSEQ multiplex PCR, and TCRdb holds only the in-frame ones, with some missing. The repertoire includes about 81,000 clones, 95% of them detected once, and 0.36% sits in the top ten. Sequencing was carried out using T cells isolated from PBMCs. Receptors were obtained from a human donor in good health.

The chain joins TRBV4-1 to TRBJ1-2; no clear D. The CDR3 is 13 amino acids. CDR1 is MGHRA, CDR2 YSYEKL, per germline. The germline V and J ends were trimmed by 2 bases and 11 bases, with 15 bases remaining between them. In DNA, the CDR3 is TGCGCCAGCAGCCAATCCATCTCAGGTGGTTACACCTTC. The encoded protein is CASSQSISGGYTF.

This chain connects TRBV7-3 to TRBJ2-3; TRBD1 aligns across 7 bases. The CDR3 totals 13 residues. The J segment lost 4 bases and the V segment lost 5 bases, leaving 3 bases of the junction unmatched. Germline assignment: CDR1 SGHTA and CDR2 FQGTGA. DNA of the CDR3: TGTGCCAGCAGCCGACAGGGACCAGATACGCAGTATTTT. It is translated as CASSRQGPDTQYF.